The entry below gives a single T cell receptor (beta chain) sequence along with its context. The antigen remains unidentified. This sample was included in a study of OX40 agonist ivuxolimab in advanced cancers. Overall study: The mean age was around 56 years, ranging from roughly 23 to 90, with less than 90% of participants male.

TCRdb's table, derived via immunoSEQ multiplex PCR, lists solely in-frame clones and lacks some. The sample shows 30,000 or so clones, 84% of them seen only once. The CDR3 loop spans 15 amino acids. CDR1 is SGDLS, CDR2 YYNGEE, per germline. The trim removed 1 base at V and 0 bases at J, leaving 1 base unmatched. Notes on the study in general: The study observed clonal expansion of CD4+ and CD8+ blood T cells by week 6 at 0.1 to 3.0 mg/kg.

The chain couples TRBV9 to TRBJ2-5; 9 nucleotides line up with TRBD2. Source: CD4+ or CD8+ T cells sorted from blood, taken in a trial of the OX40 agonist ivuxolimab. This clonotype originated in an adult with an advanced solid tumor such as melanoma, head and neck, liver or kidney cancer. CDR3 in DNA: TGTGCCAGCAGCGTAACTAGCGGGTACCAAGAGACCCAGTACTTC. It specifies CASSVTSGYQETQYF.